The 21 T cell receptor beta chains below all came from one sample that was sequenced in a study of CD8 T cells in ankylosing spondylitis. Broader study findings: Seven to nine highly homologous variants made up a TCR beta motif, and this motif appeared characteristic of ankylosing spondylitis blood.

MiXCR, run by TCRdb on the 5' RACE reads, gives a single entry per CDR3 protein. The sample shows about 450,000 distinct CDR3 sequences, roughly 26% of them seen only once. These receptors lack a known antigen. Specimen: blood, either unsorted or a sorted T cell fraction (not recorded which). The receptor source for this set is a male donor with ankylosing spondylitis.

The CDR3: CASRTTSGRVPDTQYF. The DNA for the CDR3 is TGTGCCAGCAGGACCACTAGCGGGAGAGTCCCAGATACGCAGTATTTT. This sequence joins TRBV7-2 and TRBJ2-3; 11 bases align to TRBD2. Per germline, CDR1 SGHTA and CDR2 FQGNSA. After removal of 6 bases from V and 4 bases from J, the junction contained 9 bases not matched to a gene. The CDR3 covers 16 residues. Supplemented by reference TRBV7-2 and TRBJ2-3, the full variable domain reads GAGVSQSPSNKVTEKGKDVELRCDPISGHTALYWYRQSLGQGLEFLIYFQGNSAPDKSGLPSDRFSAERTGGSVSTLTIQRTQQEDSAVYLCASRTTSGRVPDTQYFGPGTRLTVL.

This chain joins TRBV18 and TRBJ2-3, with D possibly TRBD2 on 5 matching bases. CDR1 and CDR2 from the germline V gene are KGHSH and LQKENI. The CDR3 totals 15 residues. Trimming removed 4 bases from V and 2 bases from J, with 13 bases in between. The CDR3 here is CASSRADGHTDTQYF. The CDR3 coding sequence is TGTGCCAGCTCACGAGCGGACGGGCACACAGATACGCAGTATTTT.

J is TRBJ2-1 and V is TRBV20-1; tentative D call: TRBD2 (6 bases). This CDR3 is 17 amino acids long. The germline V gene encodes CDR1 DFQATT and CDR2 SNEGSKA (reference sequence). Trimming took 6 bases from V and 6 from J, leaving 27 bases between them. This CDR3 is CSAAQVRWRANINEQFF. The CDR3 DNA sequence: TGCAGTGCGGCCCAGGTCAGGTGGAGGGCCAATATCAATGAGCAGTTCTTC.

This clonotype was seen a single time. This chain links TRBV20-1 with TRBJ2-2; 9 nucleotides align to TRBD2. The CDR3 totals 15 residues. CDR1 DFQATT and CDR2 SNEGSKA come from the germline V gene (reference sequence). J gave up 4 bases and V 4 bases, and 7 bases lay outside the gene matches. The DNA for the CDR3 is TGCAGTGCTATTCGGTTAGCGGGAGCCACCGGGGAGCTGTTTTTT. Its translation is CSAIRLAGATGELFF.

This rearrangement joins TRBV5-1 to TRBJ2-3; tentatively, D is TRBD1 (6 bases). V was cut by 4 bases and J by 1 base, with 16 bases left in between. Germline CDR1 and CDR2: SGHRS and YFSETQ. There are 16 residues in the CDR3. CDR3 in DNA: TGCGCCAGCAGCCCGGGACACCAAGCAGGCACAGATACGCAGTATTTT. Amino acids: CASSPGHQAGTDTQYF.

This clonotype was counted between two and nine times. V usage is TRBV20-1 and J usage is TRBJ1-4; D possibly corresponds to TRBD1 (6 bases). CDR1 is DFQATT and CDR2 is SNEGSKA in the germline V gene (reference sequence). Trimming shortened V by 1 base and J by 7 bases, and 7 bases separated the two germline ends. The CDR3 is 12 amino acids. The CDR3 nucleotides read TGCAGTGCTAGAGGAGGGGGTGAAAAACTGTTTTTT. Residues: CSARGGGEKLFF.

The chain employs TRBV20-1 and TRBJ2-5; possible D gene TRBD2, 7 bases. The CDR3 extends over 13 amino acids. CDR1 and CDR2 (germline): DFQATT, SNEGSKA (reference sequence). The CDR3 spells CTMAGRGQETQYF. CDR3 nucleotides: TGCACCATGGCGGGGAGGGGGCAAGAGACCCAGTACTTC.

This clonotype turned up a few times. The chain combines TRBV20-1 with TRBJ1-1; no reliable D call. The germline V gene has CDR1 DFQATT and CDR2 SNEGSKA (reference sequence). Deletions cut 3 bases from V and 1 base from J, with 6 bases between. The CDR3 sequence is 12 residues long. The CDR3 loop is CSASQGNTEAFF. The CDR3 DNA follows: TGCAGTGCTAGCCAAGGGAACACTGAAGCTTTCTTT.

The chain links TRBV20-1 to TRBJ2-3; 7 nucleotides line up with TRBD2. J lost 1 base, V lost 6 bases, and 16 bases had no gene match. CDR3 length: 17 residues. The germline V gene has CDR1 DFQATT and CDR2 SNEGSKA (reference sequence). The CDR3 is CSAPEGRANVRTDTQYF. The CDR3 coding sequence is TGCAGTGCCCCGGAGGGGAGGGCCAATGTTCGCACAGATACGCAGTATTTT.

This chain links TRBV5-1 with TRBJ2-1; D perhaps matches TRBD2 (7 bases). V lost 3 bases, J lost 5 bases, and 15 bases lay in between. The CDR3 loop spans 15 amino acids. CDR1 is SGHRS, CDR2 YFSETQ, per germline. CDR3 in amino acids: CASSYGGGGNNEQFF. CDR3 coding DNA: TGCGCCAGCAGCTATGGAGGGGGGGGGAACAATGAGCAGTTCTTC.

The chain combines TRBV3-1 with TRBJ2-3, with D hard to call. CDR1 is LGHDT and CDR2 is YNNKEL in the germline V gene (reference sequence). The length of the CDR3 is 14 residues. V was shortened by 7 bases and J by 2 bases, with 13 bases between the two germline ends. CDR3 nucleotide sequence: TGTGCCAGCACCCTGCATGGAAACACAGATACGCAGTATTTT. Translation gives CASTLHGNTDTQYF.

This clonotype was detected only a few times. This sequence joins TRBV5-1 and TRBJ2-7, with 7 bases aligning to TRBD2. V lost 4 bases to trimming and J lost 5 bases; unmatched junction nucleotides: 9. The CDR3 length is 14 residues. The germline V gene encodes CDR1 SGHRS and CDR2 YFSETQ. As DNA, the CDR3 is TGCGCCAGCAGCGAGGGCGGGAGTCCGAACGAGCAGTACGTC. Translated: CASSEGGSPNEQYV.

The chain combines TRBV25-1 with TRBJ1-5; D unresolved. CDR1 is MGHDK, CDR2 SYGVNS, per germline. The CDR3 totals 15 residues. V shed 3 bases and J shed 5 bases, with 14 bases lying between them. CDR3 region: CASSDGPLFDQPQHF. The CDR3 DNA reads as TGTGCCAGCAGTGACGGACCGCTTTTCGATCAGCCCCAGCATTTT.

The chain recombines TRBV20-1 with TRBJ1-2; 9 nucleotides line up with TRBD1. Germline CDR1 is DFQATT and CDR2 is SNEGSKA (reference sequence). The CDR3 is made up of 14 amino acids. Trimming cost V 5 bases and J 2 bases; bases outside gene matches: 6. The CDR3 spells CSASGQGLNYGYTF. CDR3 nucleotides: TGCAGTGCTTCCGGACAGGGGCTAAACTATGGCTACACCTTC.

In this sample, this clonotype turned up many times. As DNA, the CDR3 is TGCAGCGCCCGTGGGTCGGAGACCCAGTACTTC. Amino acids: CSARGSETQYF. This chain uses TRBV29-1 with TRBJ2-5, with D hard to call. Germline CDR1 reads SQVTM; CDR2 reads ANQGSEA. This CDR3 comprises 11 residues. V shed 7 bases and J shed 5 bases, with 11 bases lying between them.

This clonotype was observed a handful of times. V usage is TRBV20-1 and J usage is TRBJ1-5, with 7 bases aligning to TRBD1. This CDR3 region has 15 residues. The V segment lost 5 bases and the J segment 0 bases; nucleotides outside the gene matches: 7. The V gene's germline CDR1 is DFQATT and CDR2 SNEGSKA (reference sequence). The CDR3 loop reads CSALPGQASNQPQHF. The CDR3 nucleotides read TGCAGTGCTCTCCCCGGACAGGCTAGCAATCAGCCCCAGCATTTT.

The chain links TRBV7-2 to TRBJ2-3; either TRBD1 or TRBD2 may supply D (6 bases each). The CDR3 has 14 residues. The V gene's germline CDR1 is SGHTA and CDR2 FQGNSA. V gave up 6 bases and J gave up 5 bases, with 15 bases separating them. CDR3 DNA: TGTGCCAGCAGGCAAGGGGGGTTCGAAGATACGCAGTATTTT. Its protein product is CASRQGGFEDTQYF.

This clonotype appeared a few times. This rearrangement joins TRBV7-8 to TRBJ1-1, with unresolved D. Trimming stripped 5 bases from V and 4 bases from J, with 8 bases between. The germline V gene has CDR1 SGHVS and CDR2 FQNEAQ. This CDR3 region has 12 residues. CDR3 amino acids: CASSLYGTEAFF. CDR3 sequence (DNA): TGTGCCAGCAGCCTATACGGCACTGAAGCTTTCTTT.

This clonotype was seen a few times. The CDR3: CATSDHRQVVTDTQYF. As DNA, the CDR3 is TGTGCCACCAGTGATCACCGACAGGTCGTCACAGATACGCAGTATTTT. The rearrangement joins TRBV24-1 to TRBJ2-3, with D perhaps matching TRBD1 (6 bases). From germline, CDR1 is KGHDR and CDR2 SFDVKD. With 3 bases removed from V and 2 bases from J, the gap between germline ends came to 14 bases. The CDR3 has 16 residues.

This clonotype is a singleton in its sample. V gene TRBV6-1 combines with J gene TRBJ2-7; D ambiguous. V was pared by 0 bases and J by 0 bases, with 15 bases between. CDR3 length: 17 residues. Germline CDR1 is MNHNS and CDR2 is SASEGT. The CDR3 region has the DNA TGTGCCAGCAGTGAAGCCCCTCCAGGCATAAGCTCCTACGAGCAGTACGTC. Encoded protein: CASSEAPPGISSYEQYV.

This clonotype came up many times. The chain is built from TRBV3-1 and TRBJ1-2, with 11 bases lining up with TRBD1. The CDR3 totals 16 residues. Germline V lookup: CDR1 LGHDT, CDR2 YNNKEL (reference sequence). V shed 0 bases and J 8 bases; nucleotides not matched to a gene: 8. The CDR3 spells CASSQELRDRGRGYTF. CDR3 coding DNA: TGTGCCAGCAGCCAAGAGCTCCGGGACAGGGGGAGAGGCTACACCTTC. The variable domain in full, completed from reference TRBV3-1 and TRBJ1-2, reads DTAVSQTPKYLVTQMGNDKSIKCEQNLGHDTMYWYKQDSKKFLKIMFSYNNKELIINETVPNRFSPKSPDKAHLNLHINSLELGDSAVYFCASSQELRDRGRGYTFGSGTRLTVV.